The 11 T cell receptor beta chains reported below all come from one sample, sequenced in a study of CD8+ T cells in alopecia areata. Once RNA had been extracted, it was reverse transcribed into cDNA to act as the sequencing template. Profiled with immunoSEQ multiplex PCR; TCRdb holds only in-frame clones, not every one. The table has about 130,000 clones, 58% seen once. Sequenced material: CD4+ T cells sorted from blood, taken at week 0. The origin of the receptors is a human donor with alopecia areata.

This sequence joins TRBV18 and TRBJ1-1; 8 bases are a match to TRBD1. The J segment lost 3 bases and the V segment lost 4 bases, leaving 1 base of the junction unmatched. The CDR3 is 13 residues long. Germline V gene lookup returns CDR1 KGHSH and CDR2 LQKENI. In DNA, the CDR3 is TGTGCCAGCTCACGGGACAGGCACACTGAAGCTTTCTTT. Amino acid sequence: CASSRDRHTEAFF. Based on the CDR3 plus reference TRBV18 and TRBJ1-1, the full variable domain is NAGVMQNPRHLVRRRGQEARLRCSPMKGHSHVYWYRQLPEEGLKFMVYLQKENIIDESGMPKERFSAEFPKEGPSILRIQQVVRGDSAAYFCASSRDRHTEAFFGQGTRLTVV.

This clone was observed a few times. The V gene is TRBV5-1, the J gene TRBJ2-3; weak D call: TRBD2 (6 bases). CDR3 length: 14 amino acids. CDR1 is SGHRS and CDR2 is YFSETQ in the germline V gene. V lost 5 bases to trimming and J lost 5 bases, with 15 bases between them. DNA for the CDR3: TGCGCCAGCAGACCCGGGGGATCTCAAGATACGCAGTATTTT. Protein sequence: CASRPGGSQDTQYF.

This clone was seen only once. This rearrangement joins TRBV5-6 to TRBJ2-7, with D possibly TRBD1 on 6 matching bases. V was pared by 3 bases and J by 6 bases, with 13 bases between. The CDR3 length is 13 residues. The germline V gene has CDR1 SGHDT and CDR2 YYEEEE. CDR3 sequence reads: CASSYAEGGEQYF. The CDR3 DNA reads TGTGCCAGCAGCTACGCTGAAGGGGGCGAGCAGTACTTC.

CDR3 in amino acids: CASSLFGEGQPQHF. CDR3 nucleotides: TGCGCCAGCAGCTTGTTCGGGGAAGGGCAGCCCCAGCATTTT. The rearrangement joins TRBV5-1 to TRBJ1-5; D gene uncertain. Germline-derived CDR1 and CDR2 are SGHRS and YFSETQ. This CDR3 spans 14 amino acids. The germline V and J ends were trimmed by 1 base and 7 bases, with 12 bases remaining between them.

The chain employs TRBV6-4 and TRBJ2-2; the D is unclear. The CDR3 sequence is 14 residues long. Germline CDR1 is MRHNA and CDR2 is SNTAGT. With 3 bases removed from V and 1 base from J, the gap between germline ends came to 6 bases. The CDR3 here is CASSEWGNTGELFF. The CDR3, as DNA: TGTGCCAGCAGTGAGTGGGGGAACACCGGGGAGCTGTTTTTT.

This clone was seen a handful of times. V gene TRBV11-2 combines with J gene TRBJ2-7; D not resolved. The CDR3 covers 14 residues. V was trimmed by 3 bases and J by 0 bases, leaving 9 bases between them. Germline CDR1 SGHAT, CDR2 FQNNGV. CDR3 sequence reads: CASSFSRGSYEQYF. Written as DNA, the CDR3 is TGTGCCAGCAGCTTCAGCCGAGGCTCCTACGAGCAGTACTTC.

This chain joins TRBV5-1 and TRBJ2-5, with a tentative D call TRBD1 (5 bases). The germline CDR1 and CDR2 sequences are SGHRS and YFSETQ. There are 13 residues in the CDR3. Trimming removed 2 bases at V and 5 bases at J, with 10 bases between. For the CDR3, the DNA is TGCGCCAGCAGCTTCACAGGTCAGGAGACCCAGTACTTC. Its protein product is CASSFTGQETQYF.

The chain combines TRBV4-3 with TRBJ1-1; TRBD1 agrees at 11 bases. The CDR3 runs to 18 residues. Trimming at V came to 1 base and at J to 2 bases, leaving 9 bases not matched to a gene. The germline V gene encodes CDR1 LGHNA and CDR2 YSLEER. CDR3 nucleotides: TGCGCCAGCAGCCAAGTTTTACGGACAGGGGGCCATAACACTGAAGCTTTCTTT. Encoded protein: CASSQVLRTGGHNTEAFF.

V gene TRBV5-1 combines with J gene TRBJ2-5, with TRBD1 matching over 9 bases. Losses at the gene ends were 3 bases for V and 5 bases for J; bases not matched to a gene: 5. The CDR3 runs 14 residues. Germline V gene data show CDR1 as SGHRS and CDR2 as YFSETQ. CDR3 region: CASSSRTGDETQYF. DNA of the CDR3: TGCGCCAGCAGCTCTAGGACAGGGGATGAGACCCAGTACTTC.

The chain links TRBV6-5 to TRBJ2-7; D may be TRBD1 (8 bases). CDR1 MNHEY and CDR2 SVGAGI come from the germline V gene. The CDR3 is 16 residues long. The germline V and J ends were trimmed by 2 bases and 7 bases, with 21 bases remaining between them. In DNA form, the CDR3 reads TGTGCCAGCAGTTACCTTTTAACGGACAGGGAGGGAGAGCAGTACTTC. It specifies CASSYLLTDREGEQYF.

This clone occurred a few times. This chain's CDR3 is CASSGDRGYTEAFF. The CDR3 coding sequence is TGTGCCAGCAGTGGGGACAGGGGTTACACTGAAGCTTTCTTT. The rearrangement joins TRBV2 to TRBJ1-1; 10 bases agree with TRBD1. J was trimmed by 3 bases and V by 4 bases; bases with no gene match: 2. Per the germline V gene, CDR1 is SNHLY and CDR2 is FYNNEI. The CDR3 runs 14 residues.